Included here is one TCR beta chain sequence, with context. The antigen it binds to is not known. Base qualities are not recorded, but no much larger clone differs from it by a single base. The identical CDR3 is also encoded by other nucleotide sequences in the sample. TCRbeta CDR3 regions were amplified from genomic DNA by means of the immunoSEQ Assay, a bias-controlled multiplex PCR. On the authors' methods: Within the assay, amplification of reference gene primers was used to estimate how many nucleated cells each sample contained. To quantify the absolute abundance of each unique TCRbeta CDR3 rearrangement, sequence reads were collapsed and filtered. For each sample, productive Simpson clonality was calculated by taking the square root of Simpson's diversity index across productive rearrangements. TCRdb obtained this table from immuneACCESS and retained in-frame rearrangements with V and J assigned. These tables miss some clones; where compared with another copy, unresolved V genes account for less than half of the shortfall, and the remainder is unexplained. That table is the source of V, J and clone size, and D and trimming were worked out from the DNA. The sample contains 470,000 or so clones, about 85% of them found a single time. The top ten clonotypes cover roughly 1.9% of the sample.

Participants in the prospective study were aged about 18 to 95 years, lived in under 30 United States geographic areas, and enrolled through a virtual design. Cohort assignment in the prospective study relied on participant-reported clinical history from a screening survey and a study questionnaire. Mobile phlebotomists in the prospective study collected whole blood, serum and a nasopharyngeal or oropharyngeal swab from every participant. Prospective study participants could optionally give additional blood draws and questionnaires over a roughly two-month period. Prospective study blood samples were shipped either frozen or at room temperature before DNA extraction. The data originate from a study of blood T cell repertoires in COVID-19 (dated by TCRdb to the early 2020s). Study-level background: Samples covering the acute and convalescent phases of COVID-19 were provided by collaborators in the United States, Italy and Spain. The material from the prospective study consisted of cDNA or gDNA derived from T cells, B-cell-depleted T cells, or PBMCs. Subjects who had been exposed to COVID-19, were actively infected with it, or had recovered from it provided the deeply sampled blood TCRbeta repertoires that made up the dataset. A freely available public database, intended as a resource for researchers studying the immune response to SARS-CoV-2, is where the repertoires were released. A de-identified subject ID, COVID-19 status, age in years and sex were almost always included in the sample metadata. Samples came from the ongoing ImmuneRACE study (first 160 participants) plus 1,254 subjects from 6 global collaborators. Where available, HLA class I and class II types were obtained from metadata supplied by the sample provider rather than from assay-based typing. Broader findings and caveats from the paper: How much clinical and demographic metadata was included differed by source and by participant, and the metadata was provided uncurated.

From the cysteine up to the phenylalanine, the CDR3 has a length of 16 residues. The entry retains the CDR3 DNA only, 48 bases that are in frame from base 1. CDR1 and CDR2 (SGHTA, FQGNSA) derive from the germline V gene. Germline trimming: 1 base from V, 2 bases from J; junction bases outside gene matches: 5. The sequenced material came from PBMCs or T cells enriched from blood (not recorded which). The receptor chain draws on TRBV7-2 and TRBJ2-3; the central 8 bases match TRBD2. The receptor comes from a young woman with acute COVID-19. The CDR3 protein sequence reads: CASSLVAGGFTDTQYF. At the DNA level, the sequence is TGTGCCAGCAGCTTAGTTGCGGGGGGCTTCACAGATACGCAGTATTTT.